Detailed here is one T cell receptor (beta chain). Its antigen is not yet known. Base qualities are not recorded, but no much larger clone differs from it by a single base. Using the deep immunoSEQ assay, TCR CDR3 regions were amplified from genomic DNA by multiplex PCR. Genomic DNA extracted from each cell subset was distributed evenly over all wells of several immunoSEQ 96-well plates, and each plate served as one replicate. For sorted subsets, 150 to 250 ng of genomic DNA, equivalent to around 31,000 T cell genomes, went into each replicate PCR. Purified libraries were quantified with a Qubit 3.0 fluorometer, sized on a Bioanalyzer 2100, and re-quantified with the KAPA Library Quantification kit. Every immunoSEQ 96-well plate was sequenced on a dedicated single-read 150-cycle Illumina NextSeq 550 flow cell. The paper's processing steps were these. Because only junctional sequences without quality scores were contained in the immunoSEQ output, filtering matching that applied to full-length reads could not be performed. Sequences were annotated with PyIR, a Python wrapper for IgBLAST v1.9, using IMGT germline references to assign V/J genes and CDR3. Reads were removed for weak V/J assignments (E-value above 1e-6), missing CDR3, stop codons, out-of-frame junctions, or ambiguous translated residues. V3J clonotypes were defined as sequences sharing the same inferred V gene, J gene, and CDR3 amino acid sequence. Percentage overlap between repertoires was calculated by dividing the number of shared unique clonotypes by the size of the smaller repertoire. Repertoire richness was assessed with RTK rarefaction, the Chao1 estimator, and Recon v2.1 estimates of unobserved clonotypes. Generation probabilities for all TCRbeta clonotypes obtained by the gDNA method from a handful of donors were computed using OLGA. Held by TCRdb, this immuneACCESS table contains in-frame sequences only and omits some clones. Under half of the omission traces to an unresolved V gene where checked; the cause of the rest is unknown. V and J calls and clone size are those listed in that table; D and trimming were worked out from the DNA. For this sample the table gives 2 million to 2.5 million clones, of which roughly 93% were detected only once. The ten top clones hold about 0.37% of the sample.

This sample is drawn from a study of shared clonotypes between healthy human individuals (dated by TCRdb to 2019 to 2021). With regard to the full study: A couple of women and three men aged 18 to 49 years were included in the cohort. Per donor, three plates each were used for CD4 naive and CD4 memory, two for CD8 naive, and one for CD8 memory. Different laboratories and diverse techniques were used to prepare libraries and sequence TCR repertoires, to increase sequencing depth and limit assay-specific biases. To estimate repertoire size and how much clonotype sharing occurs between individuals, the study deeply sequenced the blood TCR repertoires of 5 or 6 healthy adults. Between about 0.94 and 8.9 billion PBMCs per donor were obtained by leukapheresis.

The CDR3, from cysteine to phenylalanine, totals 14 residues. This entry keeps only the CDR3 DNA: 42 bases, framed from base 1. V sheds 6 bases and J sheds 0 bases, leaving 11 bases between their ends. The germline V gene yields MGHRA for CDR1 and YSYEKL for CDR2. The donors were healthy, HIV-negative adults with no recently reported acute infections or vaccinations. Every donor was a Caucasian adult residing in Nashville, Tennessee, USA. CD4+ T cells were enriched by magnetic negative selection, after which naive cells were positively selected on CD45RA and the negative fraction was taken as the memory subset. Blood was obtained by leukapheresis, after which PBMCs were separated by Ficoll-Histopaque density gradient centrifugation and cryopreserved in liquid nitrogen vapor phase. Analytical flow cytometry was used to check the purity and quantity of every magnetically sorted T cell population. Genomic DNA was isolated from every sorted fraction and measured by UV absorbance on a Nanodrop 2000c.

Summary of the overall study and its limitations: The genetic and exposure-history diversity represented was limited by the small number of donors. Clonotypes shared by all four sorted-subset donors showed higher generation probabilities than non-shared clonotypes. Sampling was restricted to blood, and TCR repertoires in tissue are likely to differ from TCR repertoires in blood. About 5% of naive CD4, around 4% of naive CD8, 2.3% of memory CD4, and around 0.42% of memory CD8 clonotypes were shared across a few donors. Rarefaction of sorted-subset datasets indicated incomplete sequencing despite the large sequencing depth. Naive subsets generally had larger estimated clonotype richness than memory subsets did. Pairwise subsampling indicated that sequencing depth was expected to affect the degree of clonotype sharing among donors.

What was sequenced was naive CD4+ T cells from PBMCs. The cell subset or site label of this sample denotes: CD45RA+ positively selected. The sequence derives from a man aged 18 to 29 in good health. Some clones in this sample may be carry-over from other donors' samples. The chain employs TRBV4-1 and TRBJ1-1, with a weak D call of TRBD1 (6 bases match). The bases read TGCGCCAGCAGAGTTACAGGGCTGAACACTGAAGCTTTCTTT. It encodes CASRVTGLNTEAFF.